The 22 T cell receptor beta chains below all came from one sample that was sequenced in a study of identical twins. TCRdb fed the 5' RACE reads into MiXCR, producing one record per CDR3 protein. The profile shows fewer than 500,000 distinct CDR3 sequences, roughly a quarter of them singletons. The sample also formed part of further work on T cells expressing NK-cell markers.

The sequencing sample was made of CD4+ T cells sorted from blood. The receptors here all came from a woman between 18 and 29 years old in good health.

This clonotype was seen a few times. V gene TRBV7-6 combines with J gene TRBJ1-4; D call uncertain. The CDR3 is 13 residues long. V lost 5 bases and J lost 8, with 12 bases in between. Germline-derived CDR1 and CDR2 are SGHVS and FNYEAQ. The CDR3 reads CASSGYSGEKLFF. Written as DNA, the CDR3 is TGTGCCAGCAGCGGATACAGTGGGGAAAAACTGTTTTTT.

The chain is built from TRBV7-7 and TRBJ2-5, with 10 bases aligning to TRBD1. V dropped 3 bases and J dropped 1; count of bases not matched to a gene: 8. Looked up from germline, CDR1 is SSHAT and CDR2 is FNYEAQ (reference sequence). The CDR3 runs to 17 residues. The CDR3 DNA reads TGTGCCAGCAGCTTCCGCGGGACAGGGGCCCGCCAAGAGACCCAGTACTTC. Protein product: CASSFRGTGARQETQYF.

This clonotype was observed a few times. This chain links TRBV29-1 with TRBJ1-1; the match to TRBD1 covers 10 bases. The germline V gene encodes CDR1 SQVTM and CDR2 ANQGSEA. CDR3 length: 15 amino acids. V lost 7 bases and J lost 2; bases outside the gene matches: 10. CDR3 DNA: TGCAGCGCCCGAAGGGGACAGGGGTACAACACTGAAGCTTTCTTT. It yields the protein CSARRGQGYNTEAFF.

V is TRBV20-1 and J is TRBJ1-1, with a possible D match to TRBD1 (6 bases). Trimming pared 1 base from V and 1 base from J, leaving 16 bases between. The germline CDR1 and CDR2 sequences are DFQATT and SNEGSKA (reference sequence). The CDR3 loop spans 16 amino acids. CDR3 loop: CSARARQDEGNTEAFF. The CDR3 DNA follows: TGCAGTGCTAGAGCAAGACAGGACGAAGGGAACACTGAAGCTTTCTTT.

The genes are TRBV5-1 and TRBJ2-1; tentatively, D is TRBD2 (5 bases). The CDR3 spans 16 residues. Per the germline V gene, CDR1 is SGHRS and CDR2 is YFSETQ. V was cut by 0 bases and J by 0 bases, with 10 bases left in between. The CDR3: CASSLEGSPSYNEQFF. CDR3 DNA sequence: TGCGCCAGCAGCTTGGAAGGGAGCCCCTCCTACAATGAGCAGTTCTTC.

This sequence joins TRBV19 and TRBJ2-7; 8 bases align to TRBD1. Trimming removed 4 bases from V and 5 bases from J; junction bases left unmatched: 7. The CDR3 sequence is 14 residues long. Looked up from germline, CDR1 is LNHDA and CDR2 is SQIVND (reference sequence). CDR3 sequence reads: CASSKWQGANEQYF. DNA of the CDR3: TGTGCCAGTAGTAAGTGGCAGGGGGCCAACGAGCAGTACTTC.

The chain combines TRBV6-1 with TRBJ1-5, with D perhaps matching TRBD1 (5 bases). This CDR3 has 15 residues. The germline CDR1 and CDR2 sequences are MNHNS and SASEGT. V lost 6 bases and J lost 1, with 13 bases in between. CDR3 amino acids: CASSFIRDSNQPQHF. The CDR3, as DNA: TGTGCCAGCAGCTTTATCCGGGACAGCAATCAGCCCCAGCATTTT.

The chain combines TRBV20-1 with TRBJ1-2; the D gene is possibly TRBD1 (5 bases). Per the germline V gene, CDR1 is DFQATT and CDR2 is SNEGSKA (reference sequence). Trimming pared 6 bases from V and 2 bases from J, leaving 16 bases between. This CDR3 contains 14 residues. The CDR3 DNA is TGCAGTGCCGATCAAGCCGGGACCAACTATGGCTACACCTTC. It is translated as CSADQAGTNYGYTF.

The CDR3 protein is CASSSTGRVYGYTF. The CDR3, as DNA: TGTGCCAGCAGCTCGACTGGGAGGGTCTATGGCTACACCTTC. The chain employs TRBV11-2 and TRBJ1-2; D not resolved. The germline gives CDR1 SGHAT, CDR2 FQNNGV. The germline V and J ends were trimmed by 4 bases and 4 bases, with 13 bases remaining between them. There are 14 residues in the CDR3.

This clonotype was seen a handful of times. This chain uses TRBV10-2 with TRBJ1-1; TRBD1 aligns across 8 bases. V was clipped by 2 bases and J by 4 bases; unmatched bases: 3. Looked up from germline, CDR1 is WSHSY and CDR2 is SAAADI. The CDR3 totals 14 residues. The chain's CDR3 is CASSEATGVTEAFF. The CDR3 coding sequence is TGCGCCAGCAGTGAGGCGACAGGGGTCACTGAAGCTTTCTTT.

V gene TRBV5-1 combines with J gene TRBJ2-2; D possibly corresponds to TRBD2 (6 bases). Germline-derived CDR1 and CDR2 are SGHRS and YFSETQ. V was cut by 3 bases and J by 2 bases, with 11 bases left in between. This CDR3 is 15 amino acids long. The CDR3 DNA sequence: TGCGCCAGCAGCTATGGAGGGCCTAACACCGGGGAGCTGTTTTTT. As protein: CASSYGGPNTGELFF.

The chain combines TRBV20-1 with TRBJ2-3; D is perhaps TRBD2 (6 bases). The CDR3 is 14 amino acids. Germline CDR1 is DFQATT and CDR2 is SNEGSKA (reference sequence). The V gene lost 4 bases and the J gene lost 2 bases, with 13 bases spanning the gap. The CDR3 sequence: CSAIRGAHTDTQYF. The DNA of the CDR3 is TGCAGTGCTATCCGCGGGGCCCACACAGATACGCAGTATTTT.

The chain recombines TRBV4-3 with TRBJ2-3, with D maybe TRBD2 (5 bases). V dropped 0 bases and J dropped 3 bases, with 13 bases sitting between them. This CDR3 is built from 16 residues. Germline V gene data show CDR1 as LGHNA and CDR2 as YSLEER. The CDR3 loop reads CASSQDLEGATDTQYF. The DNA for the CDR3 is TGCGCCAGCAGCCAAGACCTAGAGGGAGCGACAGATACGCAGTATTTT.

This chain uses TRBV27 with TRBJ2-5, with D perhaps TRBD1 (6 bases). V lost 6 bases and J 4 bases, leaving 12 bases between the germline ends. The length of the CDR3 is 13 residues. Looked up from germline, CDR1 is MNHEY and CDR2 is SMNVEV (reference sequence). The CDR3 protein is CASRETGAETQYF. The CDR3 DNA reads TGTGCCAGCAGGGAGACAGGAGCAGAGACCCAGTACTTC.

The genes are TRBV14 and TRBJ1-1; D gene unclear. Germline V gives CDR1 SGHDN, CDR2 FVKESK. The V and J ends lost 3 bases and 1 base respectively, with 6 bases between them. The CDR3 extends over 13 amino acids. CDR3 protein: CASSQLPNTEAFF. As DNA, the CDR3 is TGTGCCAGCAGCCAGCTCCCGAACACTGAAGCTTTCTTT.

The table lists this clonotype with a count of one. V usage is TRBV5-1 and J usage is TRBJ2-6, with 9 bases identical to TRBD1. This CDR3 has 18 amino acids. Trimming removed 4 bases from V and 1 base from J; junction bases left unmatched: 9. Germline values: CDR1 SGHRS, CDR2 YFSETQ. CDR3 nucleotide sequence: TGCGCCAGCAGCCCCCTGGACAGGGGATTTTCTGGGGCCAACGTCCTGACTTTC. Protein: CASSPLDRGFSGANVLTF.

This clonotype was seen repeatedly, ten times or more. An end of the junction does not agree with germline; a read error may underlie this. CDR3 DNA: TGTGCCAGCTCACTTGCAAGCACCGGGGAGCTGTTTTTT. This gives the protein CASSLASTGELFF. The rearrangement links TRBV5-1 to TRBJ2-2; D gene unclear. CDR1 SGHRS and CDR2 YFSETQ come from the germline V gene. This CDR3 is built from 13 residues.

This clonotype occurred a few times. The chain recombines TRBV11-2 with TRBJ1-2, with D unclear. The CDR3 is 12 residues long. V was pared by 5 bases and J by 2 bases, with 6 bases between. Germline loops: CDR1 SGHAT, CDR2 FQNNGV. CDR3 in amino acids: CASSQVNYGYTF. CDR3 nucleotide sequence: TGTGCCAGCAGCCAGGTCAACTATGGCTACACCTTC.

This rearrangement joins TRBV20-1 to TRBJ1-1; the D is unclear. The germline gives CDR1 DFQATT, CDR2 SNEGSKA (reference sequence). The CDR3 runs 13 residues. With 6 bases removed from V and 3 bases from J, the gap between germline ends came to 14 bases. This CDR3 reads CSAFYKADTEAFF. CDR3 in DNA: TGCAGTGCCTTTTACAAGGCCGACACTGAAGCTTTCTTT.

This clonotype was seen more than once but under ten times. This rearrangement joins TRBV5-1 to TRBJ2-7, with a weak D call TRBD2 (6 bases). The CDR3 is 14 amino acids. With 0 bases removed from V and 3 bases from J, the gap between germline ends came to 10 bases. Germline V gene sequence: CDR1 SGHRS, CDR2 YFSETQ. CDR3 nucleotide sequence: TGCGCCAGCAGCTTGGTCGGGGGAGTCTACGAGCAGTACTTC. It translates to CASSLVGGVYEQYF.

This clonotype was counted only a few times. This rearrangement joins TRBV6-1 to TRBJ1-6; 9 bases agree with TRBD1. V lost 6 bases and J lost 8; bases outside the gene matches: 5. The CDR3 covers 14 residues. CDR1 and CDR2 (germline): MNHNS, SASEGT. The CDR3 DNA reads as TGTGCCAGCAGAGCCCGACAGGGGGATTCACCCCTCCACTTT. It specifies CASRARQGDSPLHF.

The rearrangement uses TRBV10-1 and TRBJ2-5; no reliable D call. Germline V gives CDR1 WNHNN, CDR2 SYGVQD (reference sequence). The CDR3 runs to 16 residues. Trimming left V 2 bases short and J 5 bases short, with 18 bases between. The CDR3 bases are TGCGCCAGCAGTGAGATGGGCGTTGGACGTCGGGAGACCCAGTACTTC. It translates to CASSEMGVGRRETQYF.